These T cell receptor beta chains were read from a single sample in a study of T-cell reconstitution after alpha-beta-depleted transplantation in children. TCRdb passed the PCR reads through MiXCR, listing each CDR3 protein once. The sample holds 480,000 or so distinct CDR3 sequences; over 9.5% are singletons and the top ten take 2% to 2.5%. Source: PBMCs, taken before TCRalphabeta/CD19-depleted stem cell transplant. The receptors originated from a child aged 2 to 9 with inherited bone marrow failure, due to receive a stem cell transplant. Each CDR3 is given with its conserved first and last residue. Fields, in order: J gene, clone size, D gene, V gene, CDR3 DNA, CDR3 protein. A D gene is named only where the DNA matches it firmly. Expanded clones are given a class, and other clones once, few, many or no size at all.

TRBJ2-7 | many | NA | TRBV7-9 | TGTGCCAGCAGCTTTTCTCATATTTACGAGCAGTACTTC | CASSFSHIYEQYF
TRBJ1-2 | NA | TRBD1 | TRBV29-1 | TGCAGCGTGGCCTGGGGACAGAACTATGGCTACACCTTC | CSVAWGQNYGYTF
TRBJ2-1 | many | TRBD2 | TRBV2 | TGTGCCAGCAGTAATCGGACTAGCGGGAACAATGAGCAGTTCTTC | CASSNRTSGNNEQFF
TRBJ2-2 | many | TRBD1 | TRBV29-1 | TGCAGCGTTGAAGCCGGGACAGGGGTCACCGGGGAGCTGTTTTTT | CSVEAGTGVTGELFF
TRBJ1-3 | few | NA | TRBV12-3/TRBV12-4 | TGTGCCAGCCGCCTGCCCTCTGGAAACACCATATATTTT | CASRLPSGNTIYF
TRBJ1-4 | many | NA | TRBV20-1 | TGCAGTGCTCCCACACAGGGTAATGAAAAACTGTTTTTT | CSAPTQGNEKLFF
TRBJ2-7 | many | NA | TRBV6-1 | TGTGCCAGCAGCCCCACTCACCCAGCGGATTACGAGCAGTACTTC | CASSPTHPADYEQYF
TRBJ2-1 | many | NA | TRBV27 | TGTGCCAGCAGTTGGGGACATGAGCAGTTCTTC | CASSWGHEQFF
TRBJ1-2 | many | NA | TRBV15 | TGTGCCACCAGCCCGAGTTGGGGGCTACGGGATGGCTACACCTTC | CATSPSWGLRDGYTF
TRBJ2-1 | many | NA | TRBV4-3 | TGCGCCAGCAGCCGAGTTCGGGCCCCCTACAATGAGCAGTTCTTC | CASSRVRAPYNEQFF
TRBJ2-7 | many | NA | TRBV2 | TGTGCCAGCAGCCCCGACAGATCCTCCTACGAGCAGTACTTC | CASSPDRSSYEQYF
TRBJ2-7 | few | TRBD2 | TRBV27 | TGTGCCAGCGGATTTACTAGCGTCCACGAGCAGTACTTC | CASGFTSVHEQYF
TRBJ1-2 | many | NA | TRBV20-1 | TGCAGTGCTGAAGAAAGGGTGAACTATGGCTACACCTTC | CSAEERVNYGYTF
TRBJ2-5 | many | NA | TRBV10-3 | TGTGCCATCCGTTCCCGTCCCCAAGAGACCCAGTACTTC | CAIRSRPQETQYF
TRBJ2-1 | many | TRBD2 | TRBV19 | TGTGCCAGTAACCCTAGCGGGACTGATGAGCAGTTCTTC | CASNPSGTDEQFF
TRBJ2-1 | many | TRBD2 | TRBV5-1 | TGCGCCAGCAGCGCGGGATACTGGGCGGGAGGGCCAAATGAGCAGTTCTTC | CASSAGYWAGGPNEQFF
TRBJ1-5 | few | NA | TRBV19 | TGTGCCACCTCGGACGGGCATAGCAATCAGCCCCAGCATTTT | CATSDGHSNQPQHF
TRBJ2-1 | many | TRBD1 | TRBV6-1 | TGTGCCACCGTTGGACAGGGTTCTTTCTATGAGCAGTTCTTC | CATVGQGSFYEQFF
TRBJ2-3 | NA | NA | TRBV2 | TGTGCCAGCAGTGCTGTAGGGGACAGCACAGATACGCAGTATTTT | CASSAVGDSTDTQYF
TRBJ1-4 | NA | NA | TRBV28 | TGTGCCAGCAGCCAACCCCGGGTAGACGAAAAACTGTTTTTT | CASSQPRVDEKLFF
TRBJ2-7 | NA | TRBD1 | TRBV28 | TGTGCCAGCAGTTTCACGTTCCCGGGACAGGGTGACACCGAGCAGTACTTC | CASSFTFPGQGDTEQYF
TRBJ1-1 | few | NA | TRBV6-1 | TGTGCCAGCAGGGTCACTGAAGCTTTCTTT | CASRVTEAFF
TRBJ2-7 | NA | NA | TRBV9 | TGTGCCAGCAGCGGACTAACGAGCTACGAGCAGTACTTC | CASSGLTSYEQYF
TRBJ1-1 | many | TRBD1 | TRBV7-9 | TGTGCCAGCAGCTTGGGACAGGGGTTTGGTGAAGCTTTCTTT | CASSLGQGFGEAFF
TRBJ2-7 | many | TRBD1 | TRBV6-2/TRBV6-3 | TGTGCCAGCAGTTACGCCCGGGACAGAATTCTCTACGAGCAGTACTTC | CASSYARDRILYEQYF
TRBJ2-1 | NA | NA | TRBV7-9 | TGTGCCAGCAGCTTAGTGGGGGGCCCTAGCGGAAATGAGCAGTTCTTC | CASSLVGGPSGNEQFF
TRBJ2-7 | many | NA | TRBV7-9 | TGTGCCAGCAGCCCCACAACCGGGGTTTCGTACGAGCAGTACTTC | CASSPTTGVSYEQYF
TRBJ2-3 | few | TRBD2 | TRBV5-4 | TGTGCCAGCAGCCCCGGACTAGCGGGAGTAGTAACGAATACGCAGTATTTT | CASSPGLAGVVTNTQYF
TRBJ1-2 | many | NA | TRBV9 | TGTGCCAGCAAGGCTTGGGCAGAAGATAACTATGGCTACACCTTC | CASKAWAEDNYGYTF
TRBJ1-1 | many | NA | TRBV4-3 | TGCGCCAGCAGCCGAGGACAGTCGAACACTGAAGCTTTCTTT | CASSRGQSNTEAFF
TRBJ2-1 | many | NA | TRBV20-1 | TGCAGTGCTAGAGTAGGGGGCTCCTACAATGAGCAGTTCTTC | CSARVGGSYNEQFF
TRBJ2-7 | few | TRBD2 | TRBV5-6 | TGTGCCAGCAGCTTGTGGGAAGGACTAGGAATTTACGAGCAGTACTTC | CASSLWEGLGIYEQYF
TRBJ2-7 | many | TRBD2 | TRBV4-3 | TGCGCCAGCAGCCAATATTGGACTAGCGAGCTCCACGAGCAGTACTTC | CASSQYWTSELHEQYF
TRBJ2-7 | many | NA | TRBV4-3 | TGCGCCAGCAGCCAAGCGGTAGCCTACGAGCAGTACTTC | CASSQAVAYEQYF
TRBJ1-3 | many | NA | TRBV29-1 | TGCAGCGTTGAAAGACCCGACTCTGGAAACACCATATATTTT | CSVERPDSGNTIYF
TRBJ1-2 | many | NA | TRBV5-1 | TGCGCCAGCAGGTATGGGGAGTCTACCACCTTC | CASRYGESTTF
TRBJ2-1 | many | NA | TRBV11-2 | TGTGCCAGCAGCTTAGTGGTACTACTCAGACACAATGAGCAGTTCTTC | CASSLVVLLRHNEQFF
TRBJ2-7 | many | TRBD2 | TRBV7-9 | TGTGCCACGGCGAGTAGCGGGGGAGCCTACGAGCAGTACTTC | CATASSGGAYEQYF
TRBJ2-2 | few | NA | TRBV21-1 | TGTGCCAGCAGCAAAATTCGAGGACAGGGGAACACCGGGGAGCTGTTTTTT | CASSKIRGQGNTGELFF
TRBJ2-1 | many | NA | TRBV6-1 | TGTGCCAGCAGCTTCGCGGGCTCCTACAATGAGCAGTTCTTC | CASSFAGSYNEQFF
TRBJ2-3 | NA | TRBD2 | TRBV20-1 | TGCAGTGCTAGAGATGGGCGGGAGGTGGCAGATACGCAGTATTTT | CSARDGREVADTQYF
TRBJ1-2 | many | NA | TRBV20-1 | TGCAGTGCCACGGACAGCTTCTATGGCTACACCTTC | CSATDSFYGYTF
TRBJ2-7 | many | TRBD2 | TRBV5-1 | TGCGCCAGCAGCTTGGCCTGGGGGGGCTACGAGCAGTACTTC | CASSLAWGGYEQYF
TRBJ2-1 | few | TRBD2 | TRBV12-3/TRBV12-4 | TGTGCCAGCAGGGGGAGGGGGACTAGCGGGTCTAATGAGCAGTTCTTC | CASRGRGTSGSNEQFF
TRBJ1-1 | NA | NA | TRBV20-1 | TGCAGTGCTAGAGAGGGGGGGCGCTGGACTGAAGCTTTCTTT | CSAREGGRWTEAFF
TRBJ2-3 | many | TRBD2 | TRBV7-2 | TGTGCCAGCAGCCCCCTCTGGGGGGGTGATACGCAGTATTTT | CASSPLWGGDTQYF
TRBJ2-7 | many | TRBD2 | TRBV7-6 | TGTGCCAGCAGCTTAGTCGGGGGAGGGCCGACCGAGCAGTACTTC | CASSLVGGGPTEQYF
TRBJ2-5 | many | NA | TRBV20-1 | TGCAGTGCCCCTCAGGAGACCCAGTACTTC | CSAPQETQYF
TRBJ2-4 | many | TRBD1 | TRBV6-2/TRBV6-3 | TGTGCCAGCAGTCGAGTGGGGACAGCTAACATTCAGTACTTC | CASSRVGTANIQYF